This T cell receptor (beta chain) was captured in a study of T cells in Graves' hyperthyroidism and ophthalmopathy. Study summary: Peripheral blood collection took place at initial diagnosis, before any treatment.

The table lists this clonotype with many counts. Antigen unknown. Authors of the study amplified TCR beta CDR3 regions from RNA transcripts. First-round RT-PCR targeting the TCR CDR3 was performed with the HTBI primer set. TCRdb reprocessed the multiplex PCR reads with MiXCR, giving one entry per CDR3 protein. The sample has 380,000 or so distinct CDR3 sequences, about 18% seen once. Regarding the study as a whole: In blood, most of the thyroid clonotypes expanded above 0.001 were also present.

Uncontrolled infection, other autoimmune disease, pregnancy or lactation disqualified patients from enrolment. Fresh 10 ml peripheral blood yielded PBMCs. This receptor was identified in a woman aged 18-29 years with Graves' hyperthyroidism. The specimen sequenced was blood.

CDR3 nucleotides: TGCAGTGCACCCCCGGACAGGGGGTACCAAGAGACCCAGTACTTC. Amino acids: CSAPPDRGYQETQYF. V is TRBV20-1 and J is TRBJ2-5; TRBD1 aligns across 10 bases. This CDR3 contains 15 residues. V gave up 6 bases and J gave up 0 bases; unmatched junction bases: 7. CDR1 and CDR2 (germline): DFQATT, SNEGSKA (reference sequence).